This TCR beta chain stems from a study of T cells expressing NK-cell markers. The germline V gene encodes CDR1 LGHNA and CDR2 YNFKEQ. The CDR3 length is 15 residues. Each CDR3 protein gets one entry in TCRdb, which reprocessed the 5' RACE reads and gives no DNA. The listing records over 150,000 distinct CDR3 sequences. This sequence was found in a man aged 18-75 years in good health. The rearrangement joins TRBV4-2 to TRBJ2-3; TCRdb outputs TRBD2, but without DNA this stays unchecked. Source material: blood T cells: a sorted CD56 or NKG2C T cell subset, CD4+ or CD8+ T cells, or bulk PBMC T cells (not recorded which). CDR3 amino acids: CASSQESEGGDTQYF.